This T cell receptor beta chain was recorded in a study of blood T cells in healthy people across ages. Investigators took about 9.1 milliliters of peripheral blood from every donor. A J-beta primer mix and a sample-barcoded 5' primer were used in a second PCR of roughly 7 to 12 cycles. TCRdb used MiXCR to reprocess the 5' RACE reads, holding one entry per CDR3 protein. The sample shows roughly 1,300,000 distinct CDR3 sequences, 55% to 75% of them seen only once. The CDR3 covers 14 residues. Per the germline V gene, CDR1 is LNHNV and CDR2 is YYDKDF (reference sequence). The V gene lost 5 bases and the J gene lost 5 bases, with 13 bases spanning the gap.

The sample taken for sequencing was blood. The TCR comes from a man younger than 30 in good health. The chain employs TRBV15 and TRBJ2-1, with D tentatively TRBD1 (6 bases). CDR3: CATSAQTGNNEQFF. CDR3 nucleotide sequence: TGTGCCACCAGCGCCCAGACAGGAAACAATGAGCAGTTCTTC.